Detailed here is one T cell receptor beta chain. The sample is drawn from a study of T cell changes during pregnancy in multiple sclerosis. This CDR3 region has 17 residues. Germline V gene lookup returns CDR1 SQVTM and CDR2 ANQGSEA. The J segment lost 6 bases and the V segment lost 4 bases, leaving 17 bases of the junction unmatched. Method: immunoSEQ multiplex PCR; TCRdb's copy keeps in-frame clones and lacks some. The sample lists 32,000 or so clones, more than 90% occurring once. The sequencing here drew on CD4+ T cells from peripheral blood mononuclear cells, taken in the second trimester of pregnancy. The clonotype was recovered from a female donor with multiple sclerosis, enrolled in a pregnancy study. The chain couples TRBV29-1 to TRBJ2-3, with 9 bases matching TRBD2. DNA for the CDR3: TGCAGCGTTGGTTATAGCGGGGGCCTGTTTGGGGGGGATACGCAGTATTTT. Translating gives CSVGYSGGLFGGDTQYF.